The clone carrying this T cell receptor beta chain was detected only a few times. The antigen is not known. This CDR3 comprises 17 residues. The germline V gene encodes CDR1 MGHRA and CDR2 YSYEKL. Trimming took 3 bases from V and 0 from J, leaving 14 bases between them. All donors qualified as healthy HIV-negative adults and had experienced no recent acute infections or vaccinations. Assay execution proceeded at the deep level. Assay: immunoSEQ multiplex PCR; the TCRdb copy retains only in-frame clones and omits some. The repertoire includes about 1 million clones, 75% of them detected once, and about 1.5% sits in the top ten. The sample belongs to a study of shared clonotypes between healthy human individuals. Findings and caveats of the study: Several donors held approximately 4.6% of naive CD4 clonotypes in common. A limitation of the genetic and exposure-history diversity represented arose from few donors.

The rearrangement links TRBV4-1 to TRBJ1-4; tentatively, D is TRBD1 (6 bases). The sample taken for sequencing was memory CD4+ T cells sorted from blood. The subset is: CD45RA-negative fraction. This TCR was recovered from a man in his late teens or twenties in good health. CDR3 sequence: CASSHWGSGATNEKLFF. The CDR3, as DNA: TGCGCCAGCAGCCACTGGGGTTCAGGGGCAACTAATGAAAAACTGTTTTTT.